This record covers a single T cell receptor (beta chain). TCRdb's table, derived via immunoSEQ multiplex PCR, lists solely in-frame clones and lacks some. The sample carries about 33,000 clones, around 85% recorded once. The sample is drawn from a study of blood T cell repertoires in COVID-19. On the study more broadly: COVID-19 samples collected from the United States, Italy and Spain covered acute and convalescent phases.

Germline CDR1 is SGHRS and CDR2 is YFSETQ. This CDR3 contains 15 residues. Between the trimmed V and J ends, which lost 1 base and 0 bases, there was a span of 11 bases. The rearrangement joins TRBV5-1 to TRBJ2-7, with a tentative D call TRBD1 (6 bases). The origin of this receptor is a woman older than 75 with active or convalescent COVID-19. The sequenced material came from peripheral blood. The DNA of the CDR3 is TGCGCCAGCAGCTTGATTGGACAGAACTCCTACGAGCAGTACTTC. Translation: CASSLIGQNSYEQYF.